This T cell receptor (beta chain) was retrieved from a study of shared T cell receptors in the human thymus. CDR1 is MNHEY and CDR2 is SVGAGI in the germline V gene. The V end was cut by 0 bases, the J end by 5 bases, with 16 bases between. The CDR3 is 16 residues long. Clones were sequenced by immunoSEQ multiplex PCR, and TCRdb holds only the in-frame ones, with some missing. The table records 640,000 or so clones, 70% to 90% of them present only once. These data also formed part of another study, on human thymus T cells. That study adds: In corrective heart surgery, resections were taken, and these provided the thymus tissue. Usage of V and J genes appeared biased in thymic and blood repertoires.

The clonotype comes from a boy under two years old with a congenital heart defect. The chain employs TRBV6-5 and TRBJ2-5; weak D call: TRBD2 (7 bases). Input material: thymocytes. CDR3 residues: CASSYSRGGVSETQYF. In DNA, the CDR3 is TGTGCCAGCAGTTACTCGAGGGGGGGGGTTTCGGAGACCCAGTACTTC.